This T cell receptor beta chain was documented in a study of T-cell memory formation after mild COVID-19. This clonotype turned up a few times. The antigen is not known. Each CDR3 protein is one row after TCRdb ran MiXCR on the 5' RACE reads. Of under 250,000 distinct CDR3 sequences listed, about 10% are singletons. Broader study findings: The study found balanced CD4/CD8 in clones contracting day 15 to 85 and a CD4+ lean in later expanders.

Trimming took off 6 bases at V and 4 bases at J, with 14 bases between the two ends. The CDR3 has 14 amino acids. Germline V lookup: CDR1 SGHTA, CDR2 FQGNSA. This sequence joins TRBV7-2 and TRBJ2-3; D is tentatively TRBD1 or TRBD2 (6 bases each). Sequencing was carried out using PBMCs or a T cell subset sorted from them (not recorded which). The TCR sequence derives from a man between 18 and 29 years old who had mild COVID-19 (a few samples of this study predate the infection). Cell type and time point are not known. In nucleotides, the CDR3 is TGTGCCAGCAGTTGGGGGGCGGGACCAGATACGCAGTATTTT. This translates into CASSWGAGPDTQYF.